One and the same sample provided the 25 T cell receptor beta chains below, sequenced in a study of blood T cell repertoires in COVID-19. Repertoires were generated with immunoSEQ multiplex PCR, while TCRdb's copy carries only in-frame clones and drops some. The sample includes some 70,000 clones, 80% to 90% of them seen just once. The sample taken for sequencing was peripheral blood. Every receptor here comes from a man aged 45-65 years with active COVID-19.

This clone was picked up one time. This sequence joins TRBV6-1 and TRBJ2-5, with D perhaps matching TRBD2 (7 bases). The CDR3 is 14 amino acids. Germline CDR1 MNHNS, CDR2 SASEGT. V was cut by 3 bases and J by 5 bases, with 13 bases left in between. The CDR3, as DNA: TGTGCCAGCAGTGAGGGGGGGCTGGCGGAGACCCAGTACTTC. The encoded protein is CASSEGGLAETQYF.

The chain employs TRBV7-2 and TRBJ2-7; 7 bases line up with TRBD1. V dropped 5 bases and J dropped 0; count of bases not matched to a gene: 7. This CDR3 spans 15 amino acids. Germline V gene sequence: CDR1 SGHTA, CDR2 FQGNSA. CDR3 in amino acids: CASSPRQGASYEQYF. CDR3 coding DNA: TGTGCCAGCAGCCCTCGACAGGGCGCCTCCTACGAGCAGTACTTC.

Only one count was recorded for this clone. The chain combines TRBV7-6 with TRBJ2-3, with 9 bases matching TRBD2. After removal of 1 base from V and 3 bases from J, the junction contained 2 bases not matched to a gene. Germline V gene sequence: CDR1 SGHVS, CDR2 FNYEAQ. The CDR3 runs to 15 residues. DNA of the CDR3: TGTGCCAGCAGCTTAGATAGCGGGAGTACAGATACGCAGTATTTT. It specifies CASSLDSGSTDTQYF. Based on the CDR3 plus reference TRBV7-6 and TRBJ2-3, the full variable domain is GAGVSQSPRYKVTKRGQDVALRCDPISGHVSLYWYRQALGQGPEFLTYFNYEAQQDKSGLPNDRFSAERPEGSISTLTIQRTEQRDSAMYRCASSLDSGSTDTQYFGPGTRLTVL.

This clone was seen just once. V is TRBV27 and J is TRBJ2-1, with 16 bases lining up with TRBD2. CDR1 and CDR2 (germline): MNHEY, SMNVEV (reference sequence). V lost 1 base to trimming and J lost 5 bases; unmatched junction nucleotides: 5. The CDR3 runs 18 residues. The CDR3 DNA is TGTGCCAGCAGTTTATTTGGGACTAGCGGGGGGGCTAACAATGAGCAGTTCTTC. This gives the protein CASSLFGTSGGANNEQFF.

This clone showed up just once. The V gene is TRBV18, the J gene TRBJ2-3, with TRBD2 matching 12 bases. Germline V gene sequence: CDR1 KGHSH, CDR2 LQKENI. The length of the CDR3 is 19 residues. V gave up 4 bases and J gave up 2 bases; unmatched junction bases: 13. CDR3 coding DNA: TGTGCCAGCTCACTGCCCCAACTAGCGGGAGGCCTCTTCACAGATACGCAGTATTTT. Protein product: CASSLPQLAGGLFTDTQYF.

The V gene is TRBV6-5, the J gene TRBJ1-2; no reliable D call. V dropped 4 bases and J dropped 8 bases, with 14 bases sitting between them. This CDR3 region has 13 residues. Germline lookup yields CDR1 MNHEY and CDR2 SVGAGI. The CDR3 nucleotides read TGTGCCAGCAGTTTTGGTGGGGAGGAGGGCTACACCTTC. Protein: CASSFGGEEGYTF.

This clone has only a few counts. The genes are TRBV9 and TRBJ1-1, with unresolved D. The CDR3 is 14 residues long. Trimming removed 2 bases at V and 5 bases at J, with 13 bases between. Germline assignment: CDR1 SGDLS and CDR2 YYNGEE. Here the CDR3 DNA reads TGTGCCAGCAGCGTCGCCAGAATTGTGACTGAAGCTTTCTTT. Its protein product is CASSVARIVTEAFF. The entire variable domain, with the rest obtained from reference TRBV9 and TRBJ1-1, is as follows: DSGVTQTPKHLITATGQRVTLRCSPRSGDLSVYWYQQSLDQGLQFLIQYYNGEERAKGNILERFSAQQFPDLHSELNLSSLELGDSALYFCASSVARIVTEAFFGQGTRLTVV.

The table lists this clone with a count of one. Within the sample, other DNA sequences also encode this same CDR3. The chain joins TRBV6-5 to TRBJ1-1; 7 nucleotides align to TRBD1. The germline CDR1 and CDR2 sequences are MNHEY and SVGAGI. The CDR3 contains 15 residues. J gave up 0 bases and V 3 bases, and 4 bases lay outside the gene matches. The CDR3 DNA follows: TGTGCCAGCAGTTATTCGACAGGGCTGAACACTGAAGCTTTCTTT. Its translation is CASSYSTGLNTEAFF.

The chain has TRBV6-5 and TRBJ1-5, with D unresolved. The CDR3 runs 14 residues. V gave up 5 bases and J gave up 0 bases, with 8 bases separating them. The germline gives CDR1 MNHEY, CDR2 SVGAGI. Here the CDR3 reads CASSKRYSNQPQHF. Written as DNA, the CDR3 is TGTGCCAGCAGTAAACGGTATAGCAATCAGCCCCAGCATTTT.

The chain combines TRBV18 with TRBJ1-3; 7 bases are a match to TRBD1. The trim removed 3 bases at V and 1 base at J, leaving 6 bases unmatched. CDR1 KGHSH and CDR2 LQKENI come from the germline V gene. The CDR3 covers 16 residues. The CDR3 loop reads CASSPPGTASGNTIYF. The DNA of the CDR3 is TGTGCCAGCTCACCCCCCGGGACAGCATCTGGAAACACCATATATTTT. The complete variable domain, with remaining parts taken from reference TRBV18 and TRBJ1-3, reads NAGVMQNPRHLVRRRGQEARLRCSPMKGHSHVYWYRQLPEEGLKFMVYLQKENIIDESGMPKERFSAEFPKEGPSILRIQQVVRGDSAAYFCASSPPGTASGNTIYFGEGSWLTVV.

The CDR3 sequence is CASTGGSGNYGYTF. In DNA, the CDR3 is TGTGCCAGCACGGGGGGAAGTGGAAACTATGGCTACACCTTC. The V gene is TRBV28, the J gene TRBJ1-2; tentatively, D is TRBD1 (5 bases). The CDR3 sequence is 14 residues long. Trimming took 7 bases from V and 2 from J, leaving 14 bases between them. CDR1 and CDR2 (germline): MDHEN, SYDVKM.

The J gene is TRBJ2-3, the V gene TRBV9; no firm D call. The V and J ends lost 0 bases and 2 bases respectively, with 7 bases between them. From germline, CDR1 is SGDLS and CDR2 YYNGEE. The CDR3 has 14 amino acids. CDR3 residues: CASSVATNTDTQYF. The CDR3 nucleotides are TGTGCCAGCAGCGTAGCTACTAACACAGATACGCAGTATTTT.

The CDR3 DNA is TGTGCCAGCAGTTTCCAGGATCTCGACACAGATACGCAGTATTTT. Protein sequence: CASSFQDLDTDTQYF. The V call is TRBV28, the J call TRBJ2-3; D is ambiguous. Germline assignment: CDR1 MDHEN and CDR2 SYDVKM. The CDR3 has 15 residues. The germline V and J ends were trimmed by 3 bases and 2 bases, with 12 bases remaining between them.

The V call is TRBV4-3, the J call TRBJ1-1; D gene uncertain. Trimming took off 0 bases at V and 5 bases at J, with 7 bases between the two ends. The CDR3 length is 13 residues. The germline V gene encodes CDR1 LGHNA and CDR2 YSLEER. The CDR3 sequence: CASSQDGETEAFF. CDR3 nucleotide sequence: TGCGCCAGCAGCCAAGACGGGGAGACTGAAGCTTTCTTT.

V gene TRBV27 combines with J gene TRBJ1-2, with 8 bases identical to TRBD1. V shed 6 bases and J 4 bases; nucleotides not matched to a gene: 13. The V gene's germline CDR1 is MNHEY and CDR2 SMNVEV (reference sequence). CDR3 length: 16 amino acids. The chain's CDR3 is CASRPAPDRAFYGYTF. DNA for the CDR3: TGTGCCAGCAGGCCCGCGCCGGACAGGGCCTTCTATGGCTACACCTTC.

The genes are TRBV5-4 and TRBJ1-2, with D perhaps TRBD1 (6 bases). Germline-derived CDR1 and CDR2 are SGHNT and YYREEE (reference sequence). The ends were cut back, 1 base at V and 4 bases at J, with 20 bases in the middle. CDR3 length: 17 amino acids. CDR3 sequence reads: CASSLSSGTSGPYGYTF. CDR3 nucleotides: TGTGCCAGCAGCTTGTCGTCGGGGACATCGGGCCCCTATGGCTACACCTTC.

The chain has TRBV6-2 or TRBV6-3 and TRBJ2-5; D possibly corresponds to TRBD2 (5 bases). The CDR3 totals 16 residues. CDR1 and CDR2 from the germline V gene are MNHEY and SVGEGT. V was pared by 3 bases and J by 1 base, with 15 bases between. The CDR3 region is CASSYDFSGSQETQYF. In DNA, the CDR3 is TGTGCCAGCAGTTATGACTTTAGTGGGAGCCAAGAGACCCAGTACTTC.

This clone was seen once. The chain carries TRBV27 and TRBJ2-3; D might be TRBD2 (5 bases). This CDR3 comprises 16 residues. V was cut by 4 bases and J by 4 bases, with 18 bases left in between. Germline lookup yields CDR1 MNHEY and CDR2 SMNVEV (reference sequence). CDR3 in amino acids: CASSSLLVRGSDTQYF. CDR3 DNA: TGTGCCAGCAGTTCCTTACTAGTCCGGGGATCAGATACGCAGTATTTT.

In the case of this clone: One end of the junction fails to match germline, which may point to a read error. The rearrangement links TRBV3-1 (or the pseudogene TRBV3-2) to TRBJ1-2; weak D call: TRBD1 (6 bases). This CDR3 contains 16 residues. Germline assignment: CDR1 LGHDT and CDR2 YNNKEL (reference sequence). The CDR3 sequence: CVSSPLGGALVYGYTF. The CDR3 DNA sequence: TGTGTCAGCAGCCCATTGGGGGGGGCGTTGGTCTATGGCTACACCTTC.

The V call is TRBV14, the J call TRBJ2-1, with TRBD2 matching 7 bases. V shed 1 base and J 4 bases; nucleotides not matched to a gene: 7. Germline values: CDR1 SGHDN, CDR2 FVKESK. The CDR3 spans 16 residues. As DNA, the CDR3 is TGTGCCAGCAGCCAAGGCCGGGAGGCGATGTACAATGAGCAGTTCTTC. This codes for CASSQGREAMYNEQFF.

The J gene is TRBJ2-4, the V gene TRBV5-1, with 9 bases fitting TRBD1. The CDR3 covers 19 residues. CDR1 and CDR2 (germline): SGHRS, YFSETQ. V gave up 3 bases and J gave up 0 bases; unmatched junction bases: 13. The CDR3, as DNA: TGCGCCAGCAGCTCGGGGGACAGGGCGCCAAGACTAGCCAAAAACATTCAGTACTTC. Protein sequence: CASSSGDRAPRLAKNIQYF.

Only one count was recorded for this clone. The chain employs TRBV15 and TRBJ1-6; 8 bases fit TRBD1. J was trimmed by 8 bases and V by 5 bases; bases with no gene match: 5. Per the germline V gene, CDR1 is LNHNV and CDR2 is YYDKDF (reference sequence). The CDR3 extends over 14 amino acids. The CDR3 protein is CATSRAGGYSPLHF. CDR3 coding DNA: TGTGCCACCAGCCGGGCAGGGGGCTATTCACCCCTCCACTTT. The full variable domain, with the rest looked up from reference TRBV15 and TRBJ1-6, is DAMVIQNPRYQVTQFGKPVTLSCSQTLNHNVMYWYQQKSSQAPKLLFHYYDKDFNNEADTPDNFQSRRPNTSFCFLDIRSPGLGDTAMYLCATSRAGGYSPLHFGNGTRLTVT.

J is TRBJ2-1 and V is TRBV11-3; no reliable D call. CDR1 is SGHNT and CDR2 is YENEEA in the germline V gene. Between the trimmed V and J ends, which lost 1 base and 3 bases, there was a span of 7 bases. There are 14 residues in the CDR3. The DNA of the CDR3 is TGTGCCAGCAGCTTAGGAGCGCACTACAATGAGCAGTTCTTC. Its translation is CASSLGAHYNEQFF.

The gene calls are TRBV7-2 and TRBJ2-7; a possible D gene is TRBD2 (6 bases). Germline lookup yields CDR1 SGHTA and CDR2 FQGNSA. CDR3 length: 15 amino acids. Trimming took off 5 bases at V and 2 bases at J, with 16 bases between the two ends. In DNA form, the CDR3 reads TGTGCCAGCAGCCAAGCATCGGGCGGGACCTACGAGCAGTACTTC. Translated, it gives CASSQASGGTYEQYF.

J is TRBJ2-7 and V is TRBV27; 10 nucleotides line up with TRBD2. Per the germline V gene, CDR1 is MNHEY and CDR2 is SMNVEV (reference sequence). The CDR3 runs 16 residues. After removal of 6 bases from V and 2 bases from J, the junction contained 10 bases not matched to a gene. CDR3 bases: TGTGCCAGCAGATTAACTAGCGGGAAGGGCCCCTACGAGCAGTACTTC. Translated, it gives CASRLTSGKGPYEQYF.